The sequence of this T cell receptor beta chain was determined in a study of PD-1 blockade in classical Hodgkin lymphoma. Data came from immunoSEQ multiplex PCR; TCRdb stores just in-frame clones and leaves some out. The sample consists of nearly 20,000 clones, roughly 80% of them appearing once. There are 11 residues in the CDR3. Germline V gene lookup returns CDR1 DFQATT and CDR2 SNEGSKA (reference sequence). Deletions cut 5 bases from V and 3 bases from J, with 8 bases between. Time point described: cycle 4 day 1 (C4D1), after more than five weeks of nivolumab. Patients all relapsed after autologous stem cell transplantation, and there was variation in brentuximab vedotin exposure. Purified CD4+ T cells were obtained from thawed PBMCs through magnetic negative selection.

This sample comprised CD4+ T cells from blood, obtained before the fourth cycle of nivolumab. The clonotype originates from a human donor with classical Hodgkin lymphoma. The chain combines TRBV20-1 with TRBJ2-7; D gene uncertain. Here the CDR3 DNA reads TGCAGTGCTCCGACTGACTACGAGCAGTACTTC. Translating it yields CSAPTDYEQYF.